Sequencing of this T cell receptor beta chain was carried out in a study of T-cell memory formation after mild COVID-19. General study results and limits: While clones contracting from day 15 to 85 were balanced between CD4 and CD8, later expanders leaned CD4+. There were some responding clones in pre-infection memory, which suggested that cross-reactive memory had joined. Clonal second-wave expansions that peaked on day 37 had unconfirmed SARS-CoV-2 specificity.

With constant-segment primers, 5'RACE yielded cDNA libraries of TCR alpha and TCR beta that carried sample barcodes and UMIs. TCRdb reprocessed the 5' RACE reads with MiXCR, giving one entry per CDR3 protein. The sample records 280,000 or so distinct CDR3 sequences, approximately 8.4% being singletons. V trimming: 4 bases; J trimming: 4 bases; junction bases outside the gene matches: 5. The CDR3 runs to 15 residues. Germline CDR1 is SGDLS and CDR2 is YYNGEE. Details on this clonotype: Its specificity is not known.

The sequenced material came from PBMCs or a T cell subset sorted from them (not recorded which). The TCR originated in a man younger than 30 who had mild COVID-19 (a few samples of this study predate the infection). Cell type and time point are not known. The gene calls are TRBV9 and TRBJ2-3; 11 bases align to TRBD2. The DNA of the CDR3 is TGTGCCAGCAGCACTCCTAGCGGGGGGTCAGATACGCAGTATTTT. Translating gives CASSTPSGGSDTQYF.